This T cell receptor beta chain was obtained from a study of OX40 agonist ivuxolimab in advanced cancers. Here immunoSEQ multiplex PCR was the method, and the copy in TCRdb shows in-frame clones only, minus some. The sample includes 50,000 to 80,000 clones, approximately 81% of them seen just once. After removal of 0 bases from V and 2 bases from J, the junction contained 3 bases not matched to a gene. The CDR3 covers 15 residues. Germline CDR1 is LGHNA and CDR2 is YSLEER. The receptor was derived from an adult with an advanced solid tumor such as melanoma, head and neck, liver or kidney cancer. The chain joins TRBV4-3 to TRBJ1-2; 7 positions match TRBD1. The sequences come from CD4+ or CD8+ T cells sorted from blood, collected in a trial of the OX40 agonist ivuxolimab. The CDR3 reads CASSQDDRANYGYTF. The CDR3 nucleotides read TGCGCCAGCAGCCAAGACGACAGGGCGAACTATGGCTACACCTTC.